The rows below give T cell receptor beta chains drawn from one sample of a study of OX40 agonist ivuxolimab in advanced cancers. The table came from immunoSEQ multiplex PCR; TCRdb's copy has only in-frame clones and leaves some out. The table shows approximately 98,000 clones, with 91% occurring only once. The starting material was CD4+ or CD8+ T cells sorted from blood, obtained in a trial of the OX40 agonist ivuxolimab. All receptors derive from an adult with an advanced solid tumor such as melanoma, head and neck, liver or kidney cancer. CDR3s include the opening cysteine and the closing phenylalanine or tryptophan. The D gene is left open where the match is weak. Only some rows state a clone size, as once, few, many or a class for expanded clones.

v_gene	abundance	d_gene	j_gene	CDR3nt	CDR3aa
TRBV14	-	TRBD2	TRBJ2-1	TGTGCCAGCAGCCCCCGACTAGCGGGAGTGGTAAACTACAATGAGCAGTTCTTC	CASSPRLAGVVNYNEQFF
TRBV10-1	once	-	TRBJ2-5	TGCGCCAGCAGCGCGGGCGACCAAGAGACCCAGTACTTC	CASSAGDQETQYF
TRBV7-9	-	TRBD2	TRBJ2-7	TGTGCCAGCAGCCCAGGACTAGCGGGGGTGTTTGAGCAGTACTTC	CASSPGLAGVFEQYF
TRBV6-5	-	-	TRBJ2-7	TGTGCCAGCAGGTCTGGTGGTGCGGACGAGCAGTACTTC	CASRSGGADEQYF
TRBV11-1	-	TRBD2	TRBJ2-2	TGTGCCAGCAGCCACTGGTCTGGCGGGAGGCGGAACACCGGGGAGCTGTTTTTT	CASSHWSGGRRNTGELFF
TRBV6-1	-	TRBD1	TRBJ1-2	TGTGCCAGCAGTACCGGGACAGGGTGGCACTATGGCTACACCTTC	CASSTGTGWHYGYTF
TRBV6-6	-	TRBD1	TRBJ1-6	TGTGCCAGCAGTACCGGGACAGGGAATTCACCCCTCCACTTT	CASSTGTGNSPLHF
TRBV7-9	once	-	TRBJ2-7	TGTGCCAGCAGCTTAACGGCGGACGAGCAGTACTTC	CASSLTADEQYF
TRBV2	-	TRBD2	TRBJ2-2	TGTGCCAGCAGCGCAGCTAGCGGGGGGGCCGGGGAGCTGTTTTTT	CASSAASGGAGELFF
TRBV29-1	few	-	TRBJ2-1	TGCAGCCCGCGGTCACGAGTAGAGAATGAGCAGTTCTTC	CSPRSRVENEQFF
TRBV6-6	-	-	TRBJ1-1	TGTGCCTGTCAACGACAGGCTTTGAACACTGAAGCTTTCTTT	CACQRQALNTEAFF
TRBV27	-	TRBD1	TRBJ1-3	TGTGCCAGCAGCCGGGACAGCTCTGGAAACACCATATATTTT	CASSRDSSGNTIYF
TRBV9	-	TRBD2	TRBJ2-5	TGTGCCAGCAGCGTAGATCGAGCGGGGTTGGGGGAGCAGTACTTC	CASSVDRAGLGEQYF
TRBV30	-	-	TRBJ2-7	TGTGCCTGGAGTGCCCACTACGAGCAGTACTTC	CAWSAHYEQYF
TRBV5-4	-	-	TRBJ1-2	TGTGCCAGCAGCTTGGACAGGTTCTATGGCTACACCTTC	CASSLDRFYGYTF
TRBV20-1	-	-	TRBJ2-7	TGCAGTGGGGGAATCGGCTACGAGCAGTACTTC	CSGGIGYEQYF
TRBV11-2	-	-	TRBJ1-3	TGTGCCAGCAGCTCCTGGGGGGGATCTGGAAACACCATATATTTT	CASSSWGGSGNTIYF
TRBV7-9	-	-	TRBJ1-6	TGTGCCAGCAGCTCCAGTGGTCCGGTAAATAATTCACCCCTCCACTTT	CASSSSGPVNNSPLHF
TRBV25-1	-	-	TRBJ1-2	TGTGCCAGCAGTGGACCCAGGGGCGGCTACACCTTC	CASSGPRGGYTF
TRBV7-2	few	TRBD2	TRBJ2-1	TGTGCCAGCAGCGCCGGGGACTATCACAATGAGCAGTTCTTC	CASSAGDYHNEQFF
TRBV6-6	-	TRBD1	TRBJ2-5	TGTGCCAGCAGCGGACAGGGACAAGAGACCCAGTACTTC	CASSGQGQETQYF
TRBV29-1	-	-	TRBJ2-1	TGCAGCGTCCCCAAATCCAGCGGACTACCGAATGAGCAGTTCTTC	CSVPKSSGLPNEQFF
TRBV5-8	-	TRBD1	TRBJ1-2	TGTGCCAGCAGCTTAGGACAGGGAATCGACTATGGCTACACCTTC	CASSLGQGIDYGYTF
TRBV2	once	-	TRBJ2-3	TGTGCCAGCAGTGGCAGGGGAGGAGATACGCAGTATTTT	CASSGRGGDTQYF
TRBV9	-	TRBD2	TRBJ2-5	TGTGCCAGCAGCACCCGGGGGGGCCAAGAGACCCAGTACTTC	CASSTRGGQETQYF
TRBV19	once	TRBD2	TRBJ2-7	TGTGCCAGTAGCAACCCTAGCGGGACGTACGAGCAGTACTTC	CASSNPSGTYEQYF
TRBV2	-	-	TRBJ1-2	TGTGCCAGCATGAGCAGGGAAGGAAATGGCTACACCTTC	CASMSREGNGYTF
TRBV11-2	once	TRBD1	TRBJ1-2	TGTGCCAGCAGCTCCGGACAGGGACCCTTAGGCGGCTACACCTTC	CASSSGQGPLGGYTF
TRBV7-2	-	TRBD2	TRBJ2-1	TGTGCCAGCAGCGCGGCCATAGCGGGAGGGCCTTATAATGAGCAGTTCTTC	CASSAAIAGGPYNEQFF
TRBV15	-	-	TRBJ1-6	TGTGCCACCAGCAGAGATGGCGAGGGCTCACCCCTCCACTTT	CATSRDGEGSPLHF
TRBV7-3	-	-	TRBJ2-1	TGTGCCAGCAGCTTAAGTCGCTACAATGAGCAGTTCTTC	CASSLSRYNEQFF
TRBV6-6	-	-	TRBJ1-1	TGTGCCAGCACGGGATTGAACAGGGCCACTGAAGCTTTCTTT	CASTGLNRATEAFF
TRBV10-2	-	-	TRBJ1-5	TGCGCCAGCATGGGCGGAAGCAATCAGCCCCAGCATTTT	CASMGGSNQPQHF
TRBV7-9	-	-	TRBJ1-3	TGTGCCAGCAGCTCCCGTGGGGGGGCTGGAAACACCATATATTTT	CASSSRGGAGNTIYF
TRBV6-5	-	-	TRBJ2-3	TGTGCCAGCAGTTACCAGGGGTCCAGAGATACGCAGTATTTT	CASSYQGSRDTQYF
TRBV30	-	-	TRBJ2-3	TGTGCCTACCTAATGGGGACAGATACGCAGTATTTT	CAYLMGTDTQYF
TRBV5-1	-	-	TRBJ1-1	TGCGCCAGCAGCTTAGGACGGTCGTCAATGAACACTGAAGCTTTCTTT	CASSLGRSSMNTEAFF
TRBV7-9	once	-	TRBJ2-1	TGTGCCAGCAGCCCTCGGTGGTCCCTAGGGGACAATGAGCAGTTCTTC	CASSPRWSLGDNEQFF
TRBV15	-	TRBD1	TRBJ2-7	TGTGCCACCAGCAGAGCCGCGGGACAGGGGACCTCCTACGAGCAGTACTTC	CATSRAAGQGTSYEQYF
TRBV18	few	-	TRBJ1-4	TGTGCCAGCTCATTCAACGGGGAAAAACTGTTTTTT	CASSFNGEKLFF
TRBV15	-	-	TRBJ1-3	TGTGCCACCACCCCGGGGCGGTTTGGTGGAAACACCATATATTTT	CATTPGRFGGNTIYF
TRBV5-1	-	-	TRBJ2-1	TGCGCCAGCAGCTTGGGACTTCCCAGCTCCTACAATGAGCAGTTCTTC	CASSLGLPSSYNEQFF
TRBV7-2	-	TRBD1	TRBJ1-2	TGTGCCAGCAGCTTAGTAGGGGGACAGGGCACTGGCTACACCTTC	CASSLVGGQGTGYTF
TRBV19	-	-	TRBJ1-6	TGTGCCAGTAGTTGGGGGAATTCACCCCTCCACTTT	CASSWGNSPLHF
TRBV12-5	-	TRBD2	TRBJ2-5	TGTGCTAGTGGTTTATCCCGACTAGCCCAACCACCAGAGACCCAGTACTTC	CASGLSRLAQPPETQYF
TRBV19	few	-	TRBJ1-5	TGTGCCAGTAAGGTCGCAGACGAAGATCAGCCCCAGCATTTT	CASKVADEDQPQHF
TRBV5-6	-	TRBD1	TRBJ2-1	TGTGCCAGCAGCTTGGTGGGGACAGGGTTCTACAATGAGCAGTTCTTC	CASSLVGTGFYNEQFF
TRBV19	-	TRBD1	TRBJ1-5	TGTGCCAGTAGCAGGACAGGGGGTAATCAGCCCCAGCATTTT	CASSRTGGNQPQHF
TRBV5-1	once	TRBD1	TRBJ1-5	TGCGCCAGCAGCGGGGACAGGGTTGTTGATCAGCCCCAGCATTTT	CASSGDRVVDQPQHF
TRBV6-5	-	-	TRBJ2-1	TGTGCCAGCAGTCCCTCGGGCAATGAGCAGTTCTTC	CASSPSGNEQFF
TRBV15	-	-	TRBJ2-3	TGTGCCACCAGGCGTCTGGGCGCCGCGGACACAGATACGCAGTATTTT	CATRRLGAADTDTQYF
TRBV29-1	-	-	TRBJ1-6	TGCAGCGTTGCTTCTGCAGGGTCTAATTCACCCCTCCACTTT	CSVASAGSNSPLHF
TRBV5-1	-	-	TRBJ1-3	TGCGCCAGCAGCTCACGGCTCGGGGGTGGCTCTGGAAACACCATATATTTT	CASSSRLGGGSGNTIYF
TRBV6-1	-	TRBD2	TRBJ2-3	TGTGCCAGCAGCAGCCTAGCGGGAGGGCCAGATACGCAGTATTTT	CASSSLAGGPDTQYF
TRBV7-9	-	TRBD1	TRBJ2-3	TGTGCCAGCAGTCCAGACAGGGGGTTCACAGATACGCAGTATTTT	CASSPDRGFTDTQYF
TRBV2	-	TRBD1	TRBJ1-2	TGTGCCAGCTGGGAGCGTGGACAGGGATCCTATGGCTACACCTTC	CASWERGQGSYGYTF
TRBV4-2	-	TRBD1	TRBJ1-1	TGTGCCAGCAGCCAAGATTCCACAGGGGCTGAAGCTTTCTTT	CASSQDSTGAEAFF
TRBV6-1	-	TRBD1	TRBJ2-5	TGTGCCAGCAGACGACAGGGGGATTGGGCCCAGTACTTC	CASRRQGDWAQYF
TRBV30	-	TRBD1	TRBJ2-6	TGTGCCTGGAGAAAAATGGGACAGGGGGCGAGTGGGGCCAACGTCCTGACTTTC	CAWRKMGQGASGANVLTF